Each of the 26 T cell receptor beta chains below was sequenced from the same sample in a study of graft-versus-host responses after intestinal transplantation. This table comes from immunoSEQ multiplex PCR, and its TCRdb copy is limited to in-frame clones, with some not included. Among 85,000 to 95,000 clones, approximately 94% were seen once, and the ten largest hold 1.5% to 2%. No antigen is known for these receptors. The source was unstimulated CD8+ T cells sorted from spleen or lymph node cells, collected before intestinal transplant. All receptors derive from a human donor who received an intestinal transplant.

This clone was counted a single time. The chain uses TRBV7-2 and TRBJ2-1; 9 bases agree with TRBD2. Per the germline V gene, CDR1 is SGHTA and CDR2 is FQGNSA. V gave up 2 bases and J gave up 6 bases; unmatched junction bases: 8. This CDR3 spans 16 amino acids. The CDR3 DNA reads TGTGCCAGCAGCTTACTAGCGGGGCCGATAGTCAATGAGCAGTTCTTC. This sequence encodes CASSLLAGPIVNEQFF.

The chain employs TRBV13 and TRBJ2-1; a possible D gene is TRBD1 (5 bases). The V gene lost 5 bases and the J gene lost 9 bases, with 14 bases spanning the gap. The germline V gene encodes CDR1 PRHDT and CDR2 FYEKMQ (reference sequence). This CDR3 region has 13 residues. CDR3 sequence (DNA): TGTGCCAGCAGCCGCCCGACAGTCATTGAGCAGTTCTTC. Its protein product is CASSRPTVIEQFF. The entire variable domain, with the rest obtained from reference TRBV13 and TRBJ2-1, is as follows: AAGVIQSPRHLIKEKRETATLKCYPIPRHDTVYWYQQGPGQDPQFLISFYEKMQSDKGSIPDRFSAQQFSDYHSELNMSSLELGDSALYFCASSRPTVIEQFFGPGTRLTVL.

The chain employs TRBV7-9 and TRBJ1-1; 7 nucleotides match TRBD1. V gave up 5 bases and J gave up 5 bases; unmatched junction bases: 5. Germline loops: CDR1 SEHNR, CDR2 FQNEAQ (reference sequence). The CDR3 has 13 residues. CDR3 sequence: CASSPGGKTEAFF. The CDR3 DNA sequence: TGTGCCAGCAGCCCAGGGGGTAAAACTGAAGCTTTCTTT.

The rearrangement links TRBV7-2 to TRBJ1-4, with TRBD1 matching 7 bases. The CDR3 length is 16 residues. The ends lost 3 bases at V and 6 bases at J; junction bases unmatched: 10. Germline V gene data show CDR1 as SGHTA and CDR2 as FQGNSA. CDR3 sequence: CASSFNLQGRDEKLFF. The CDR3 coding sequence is TGTGCCAGCAGCTTTAACCTACAGGGGCGGGATGAAAAACTGTTTTTT.

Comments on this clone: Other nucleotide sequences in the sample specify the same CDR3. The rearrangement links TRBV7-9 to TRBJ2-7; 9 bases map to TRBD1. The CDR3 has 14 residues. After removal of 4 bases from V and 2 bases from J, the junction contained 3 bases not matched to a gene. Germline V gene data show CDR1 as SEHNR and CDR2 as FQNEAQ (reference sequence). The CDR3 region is CASSWDRDPYEQYF. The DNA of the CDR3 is TGTGCCAGCAGCTGGGACAGGGACCCCTACGAGCAGTACTTC.

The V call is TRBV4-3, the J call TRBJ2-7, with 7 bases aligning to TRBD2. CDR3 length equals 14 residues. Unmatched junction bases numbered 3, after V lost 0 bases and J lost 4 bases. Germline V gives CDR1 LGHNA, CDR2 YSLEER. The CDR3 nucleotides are TGCGCCAGCAGCCAAGAGGGGGGGTCTTACGAGCAGTACTTC. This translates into CASSQEGGSYEQYF.

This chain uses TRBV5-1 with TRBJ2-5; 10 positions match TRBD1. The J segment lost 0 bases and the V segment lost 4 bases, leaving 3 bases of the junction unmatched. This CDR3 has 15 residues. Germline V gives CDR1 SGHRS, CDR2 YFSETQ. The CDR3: CASSQGQGYQETQYF. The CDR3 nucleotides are TGCGCCAGCAGCCAGGGACAGGGGTACCAAGAGACCCAGTACTTC.

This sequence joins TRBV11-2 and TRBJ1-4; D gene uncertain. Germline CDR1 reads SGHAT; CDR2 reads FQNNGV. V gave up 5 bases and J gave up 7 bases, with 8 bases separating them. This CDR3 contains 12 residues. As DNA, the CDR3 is TGTGCCAGCAGCCCCATCGGTGAAAAACTGTTTTTT. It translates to CASSPIGEKLFF.

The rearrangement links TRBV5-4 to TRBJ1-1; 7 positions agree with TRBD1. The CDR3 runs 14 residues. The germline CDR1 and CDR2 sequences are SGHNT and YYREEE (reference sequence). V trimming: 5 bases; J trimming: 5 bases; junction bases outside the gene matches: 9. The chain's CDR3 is CASSYNRGLTEAFF. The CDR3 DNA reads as TGTGCCAGCAGTTACAACAGGGGTTTGACTGAAGCTTTCTTT.

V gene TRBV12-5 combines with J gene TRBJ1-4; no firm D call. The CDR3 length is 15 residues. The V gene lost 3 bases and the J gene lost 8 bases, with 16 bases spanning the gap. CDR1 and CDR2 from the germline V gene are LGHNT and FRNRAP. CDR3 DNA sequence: TGTGCTAGTGGTTTCTCGGACGGGGAGGAGGAAAAACTGTTTTTT. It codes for CASGFSDGEEEKLFF. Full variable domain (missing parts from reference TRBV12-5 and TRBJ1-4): DARVTQTPRHKVTEMGQEVTMRCQPILGHNTVFWYRQTMMQGLELLAYFRNRAPLDDSGMPKDRFSAEMPDATLATLKIQPSEPRDSAVYFCASGFSDGEEEKLFFGSGTQLSVL.

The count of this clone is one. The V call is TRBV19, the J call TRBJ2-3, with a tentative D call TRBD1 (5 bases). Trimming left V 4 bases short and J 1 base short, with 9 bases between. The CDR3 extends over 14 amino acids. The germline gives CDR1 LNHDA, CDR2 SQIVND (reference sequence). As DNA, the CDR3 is TGTGCCAGTAGTAGACTGACAGGCACAGATACGCAGTATTTT. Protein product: CASSRLTGTDTQYF.

CDR3 residues: CASSFRGPSNEKLFF. The CDR3 region has the DNA TGTGCCAGCAGCTTCAGGGGCCCATCTAATGAAAAACTGTTTTTT. V gene TRBV11-3 combines with J gene TRBJ1-4; a possible D gene is TRBD1 (6 bases). The germline V gene encodes CDR1 SGHNT and CDR2 YENEEA. This CDR3 region has 15 residues. V shed 3 bases and J shed 3 bases, with 11 bases lying between them.

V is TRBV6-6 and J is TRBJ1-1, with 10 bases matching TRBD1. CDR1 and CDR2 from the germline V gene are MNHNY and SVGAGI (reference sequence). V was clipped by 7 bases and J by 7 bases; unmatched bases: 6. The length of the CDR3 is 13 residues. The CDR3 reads CASTEGTGDEAFF. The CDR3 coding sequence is TGTGCCAGCACGGAAGGGACAGGGGATGAAGCTTTCTTT.

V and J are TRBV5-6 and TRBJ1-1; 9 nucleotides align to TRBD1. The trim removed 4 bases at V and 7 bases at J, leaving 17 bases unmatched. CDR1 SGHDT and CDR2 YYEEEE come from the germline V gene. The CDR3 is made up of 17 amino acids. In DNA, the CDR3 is TGTGCCAGCAGCCCCAGACCCTTAACAGGGGGCCGGGGTGAAGCTTTCTTT. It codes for CASSPRPLTGGRGEAFF.

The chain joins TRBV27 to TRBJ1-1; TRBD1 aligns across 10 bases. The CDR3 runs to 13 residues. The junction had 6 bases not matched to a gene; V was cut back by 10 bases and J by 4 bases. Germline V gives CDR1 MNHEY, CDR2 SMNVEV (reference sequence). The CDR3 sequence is CAIRQGAGTEAFF. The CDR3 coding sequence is TGTGCCATACGACAGGGGGCGGGCACTGAAGCTTTCTTT.

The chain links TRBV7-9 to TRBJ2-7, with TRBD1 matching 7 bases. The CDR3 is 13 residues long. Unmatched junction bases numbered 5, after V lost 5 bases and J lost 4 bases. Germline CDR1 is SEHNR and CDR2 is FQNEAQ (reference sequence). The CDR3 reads CASSGTVGYEQYF. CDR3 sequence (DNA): TGTGCCAGCAGCGGGACAGTTGGATACGAGCAGTACTTC.

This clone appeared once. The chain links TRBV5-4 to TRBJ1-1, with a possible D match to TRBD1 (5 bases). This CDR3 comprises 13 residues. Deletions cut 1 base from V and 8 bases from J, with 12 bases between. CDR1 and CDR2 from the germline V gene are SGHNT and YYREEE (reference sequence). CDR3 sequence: CASSLLAGSEAFF. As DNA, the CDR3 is TGTGCCAGCAGCTTGCTGGCAGGGTCCGAAGCTTTCTTT.

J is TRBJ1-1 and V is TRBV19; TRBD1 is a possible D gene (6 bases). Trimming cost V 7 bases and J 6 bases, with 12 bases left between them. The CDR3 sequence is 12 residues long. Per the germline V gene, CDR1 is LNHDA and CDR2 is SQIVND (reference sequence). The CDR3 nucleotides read TGTGCCAGTAAGATACAGGGTTCTGAAGCTTTCTTT. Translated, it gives CASKIQGSEAFF.

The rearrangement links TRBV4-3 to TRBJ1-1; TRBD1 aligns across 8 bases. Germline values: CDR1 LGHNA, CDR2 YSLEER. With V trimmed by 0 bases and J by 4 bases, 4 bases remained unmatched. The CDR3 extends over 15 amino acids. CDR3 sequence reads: CASSQDQGASTEAFF. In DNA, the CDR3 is TGCGCCAGCAGCCAAGATCAGGGGGCGAGCACTGAAGCTTTCTTT.

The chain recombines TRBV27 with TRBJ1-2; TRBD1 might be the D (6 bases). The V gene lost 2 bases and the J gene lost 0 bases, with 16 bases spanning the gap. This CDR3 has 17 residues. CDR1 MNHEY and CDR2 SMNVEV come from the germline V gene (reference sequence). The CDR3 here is CASSLVGQGRSNYGYTF. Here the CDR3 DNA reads TGTGCCAGCAGTTTAGTGGGGCAGGGGCGGTCTAACTATGGCTACACCTTC.

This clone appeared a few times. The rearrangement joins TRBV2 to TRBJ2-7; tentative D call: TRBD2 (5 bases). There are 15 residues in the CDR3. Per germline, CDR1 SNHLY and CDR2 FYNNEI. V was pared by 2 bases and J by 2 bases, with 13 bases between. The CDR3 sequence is CASSERWQRPYEQYF. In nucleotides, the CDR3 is TGTGCCAGCAGTGAAAGGTGGCAGCGGCCCTACGAGCAGTACTTC.

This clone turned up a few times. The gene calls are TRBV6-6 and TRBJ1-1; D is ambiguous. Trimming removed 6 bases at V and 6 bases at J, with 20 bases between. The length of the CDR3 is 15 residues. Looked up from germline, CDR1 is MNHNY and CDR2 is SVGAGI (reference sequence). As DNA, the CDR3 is TGTGCCAGCAGCATCAATACGGGAGGGAAGCCTGAAGCTTTCTTT. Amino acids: CASSINTGGKPEAFF.

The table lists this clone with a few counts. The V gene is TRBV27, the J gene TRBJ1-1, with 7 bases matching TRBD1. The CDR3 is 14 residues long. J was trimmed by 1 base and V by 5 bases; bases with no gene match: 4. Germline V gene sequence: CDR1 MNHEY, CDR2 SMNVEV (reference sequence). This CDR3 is CASSLRQGNTEAFF. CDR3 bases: TGTGCCAGCAGTCTCCGACAGGGGAACACTGAAGCTTTCTTT.

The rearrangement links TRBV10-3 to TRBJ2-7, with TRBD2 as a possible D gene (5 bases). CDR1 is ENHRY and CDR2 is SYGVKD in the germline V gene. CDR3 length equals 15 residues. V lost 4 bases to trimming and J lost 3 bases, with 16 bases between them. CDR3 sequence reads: CAISGSQAVGYEQYF. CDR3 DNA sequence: TGTGCCATCAGTGGATCACAAGCGGTCGGCTACGAGCAGTACTTC.

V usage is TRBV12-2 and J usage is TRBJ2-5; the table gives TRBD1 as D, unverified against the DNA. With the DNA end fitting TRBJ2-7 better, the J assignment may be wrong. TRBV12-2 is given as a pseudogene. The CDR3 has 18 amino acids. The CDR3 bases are TGTGCAAGTCGCCCCCCTAACGACAGGGGGCGTCCCTACTACGAGCAGTACTTC. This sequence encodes CASRPPNDRGRPYYEQYF.

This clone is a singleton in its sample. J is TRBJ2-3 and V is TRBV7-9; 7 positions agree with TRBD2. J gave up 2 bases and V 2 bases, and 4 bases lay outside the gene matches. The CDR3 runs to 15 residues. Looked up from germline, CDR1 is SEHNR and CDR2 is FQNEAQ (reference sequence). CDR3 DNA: TGTGCCAGCAGCTTATGGGAGGGGACCACAGATACGCAGTATTTT. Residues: CASSLWEGTTDTQYF. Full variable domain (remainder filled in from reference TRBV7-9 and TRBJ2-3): DTGVSQNPRHKITKRGQNVTFRCDPISEHNRLYWYRQTLGQGPEFLTYFQNEAQLEKSRLLSDRFSAERPKGSFSTLEIQRTEQGDSAMYLCASSLWEGTTDTQYFGPGTRLTVL.